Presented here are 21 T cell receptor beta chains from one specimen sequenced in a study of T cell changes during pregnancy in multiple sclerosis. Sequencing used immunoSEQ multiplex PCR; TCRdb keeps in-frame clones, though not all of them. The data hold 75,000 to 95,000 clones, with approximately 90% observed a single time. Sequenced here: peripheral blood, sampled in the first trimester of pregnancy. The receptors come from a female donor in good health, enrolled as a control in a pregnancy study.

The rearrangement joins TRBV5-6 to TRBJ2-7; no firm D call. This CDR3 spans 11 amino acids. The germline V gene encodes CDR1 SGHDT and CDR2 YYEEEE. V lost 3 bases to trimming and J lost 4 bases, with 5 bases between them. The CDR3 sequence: CASSSVYEQYF. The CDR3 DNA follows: TGTGCCAGCAGCTCTGTATACGAGCAGTACTTC.

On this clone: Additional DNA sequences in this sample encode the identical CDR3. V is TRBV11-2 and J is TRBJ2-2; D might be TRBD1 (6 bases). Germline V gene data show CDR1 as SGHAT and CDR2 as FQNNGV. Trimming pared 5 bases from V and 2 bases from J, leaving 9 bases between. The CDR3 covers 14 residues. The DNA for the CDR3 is TGTGCCAGCAGCCGCAGGGGTAACACCGGGGAGCTGTTTTTT. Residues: CASSRRGNTGELFF.

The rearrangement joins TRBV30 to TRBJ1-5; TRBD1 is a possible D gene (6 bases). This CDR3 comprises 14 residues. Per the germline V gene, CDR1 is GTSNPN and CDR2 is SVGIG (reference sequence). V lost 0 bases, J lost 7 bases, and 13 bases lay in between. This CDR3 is CAWSVGRGGQPQHF. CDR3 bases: TGTGCCTGGAGTGTCGGGCGAGGGGGACAGCCCCAGCATTTT.

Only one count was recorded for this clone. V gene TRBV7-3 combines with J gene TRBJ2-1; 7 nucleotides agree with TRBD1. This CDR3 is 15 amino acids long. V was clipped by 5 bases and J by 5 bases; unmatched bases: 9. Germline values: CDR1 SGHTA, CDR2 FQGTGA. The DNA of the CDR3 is TGTGCCAGCAGCCCGTCCCTACAGGGGCACAATGAGCAGTTCTTC. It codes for CASSPSLQGHNEQFF. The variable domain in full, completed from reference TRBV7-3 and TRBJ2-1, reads GAGVSQTPSNKVTEKGKYVELRCDPISGHTALYWYRQSLGQGPEFLIYFQGTGAADDSGLPNDRFFAVRPEGSVSTLKIQRTERGDSAVYLCASSPSLQGHNEQFFGPGTRLTVL.

CDR3 sequence: CASSIGKYSNQPQHF. CDR3 bases: TGTGCCAGTAGTATTGGCAAGTATAGCAATCAGCCCCAGCATTTT. J is TRBJ1-5 and V is TRBV19, with D unresolved. The CDR3 length is 15 residues. Germline CDR1 is LNHDA and CDR2 is SQIVND (reference sequence). The ends were cut back, 3 bases at V and 0 bases at J, with 9 bases in the middle.

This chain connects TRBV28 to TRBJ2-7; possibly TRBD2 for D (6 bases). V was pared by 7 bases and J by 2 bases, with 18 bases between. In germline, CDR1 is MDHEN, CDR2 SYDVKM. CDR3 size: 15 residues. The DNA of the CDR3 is TGTGCCAGCACCAGCTCGGGACTGGGGACCTACGAGCAGTACTTC. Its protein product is CASTSSGLGTYEQYF.

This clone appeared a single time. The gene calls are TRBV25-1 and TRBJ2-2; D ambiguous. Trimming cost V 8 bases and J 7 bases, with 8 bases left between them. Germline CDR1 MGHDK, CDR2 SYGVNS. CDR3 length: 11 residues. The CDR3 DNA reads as TGTGCCAGCCAGGTTGGCGGGGAGCTGTTTTTT. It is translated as CASQVGGELFF.

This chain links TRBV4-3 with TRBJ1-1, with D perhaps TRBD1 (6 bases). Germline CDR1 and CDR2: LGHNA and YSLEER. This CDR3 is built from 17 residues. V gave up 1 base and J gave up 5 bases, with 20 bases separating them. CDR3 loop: CASSQARSQGWMTEAFF. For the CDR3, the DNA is TGCGCCAGCAGCCAAGCGCGCTCACAGGGCTGGATGACTGAAGCTTTCTTT.

The CDR3 region is CASSLGPQQPQHF. CDR3 nucleotides: TGTGCCAGCAGTTTAGGTCCACAACAGCCCCAGCATTTT. The J gene is TRBJ1-5, the V gene TRBV28; D is unresolved. V was clipped by 2 bases and J by 7 bases, with 9 bases between them. Per the germline V gene, CDR1 is MDHEN and CDR2 is SYDVKM. This CDR3 spans 13 amino acids.

DNA for the CDR3: TGTGCCAGCAGTTACAGGACAGCGGCTAATGAAAAACTGTTTTTT. It translates to CASSYRTAANEKLFF. This chain joins TRBV6-5 and TRBJ1-4, with D possibly matching TRBD1 (6 bases). CDR1 MNHEY and CDR2 SVGAGI come from the germline V gene. V lost 2 bases, J lost 3 bases, and 10 bases lay in between. CDR3 length: 15 residues.

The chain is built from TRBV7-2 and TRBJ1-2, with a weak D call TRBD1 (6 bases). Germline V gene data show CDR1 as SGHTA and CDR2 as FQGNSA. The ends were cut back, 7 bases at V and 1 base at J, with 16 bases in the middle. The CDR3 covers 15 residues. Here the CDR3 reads CASTLGGASNYGYTF. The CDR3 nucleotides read TGTGCCAGCACCTTGGGGGGGGCAAGTAACTATGGCTACACCTTC.

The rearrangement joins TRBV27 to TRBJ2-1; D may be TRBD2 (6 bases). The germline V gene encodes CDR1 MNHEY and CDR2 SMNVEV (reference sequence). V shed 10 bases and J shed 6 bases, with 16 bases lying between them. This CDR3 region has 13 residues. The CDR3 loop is CATRDSASNEQFF. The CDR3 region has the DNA TGTGCCACCCGGGACTCCGCTAGCAATGAGCAGTTCTTC.

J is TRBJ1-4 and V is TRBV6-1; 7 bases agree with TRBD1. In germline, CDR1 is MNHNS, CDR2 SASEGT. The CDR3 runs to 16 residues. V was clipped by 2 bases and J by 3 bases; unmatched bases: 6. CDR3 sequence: CASSEPGDRANEKLFF. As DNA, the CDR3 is TGTGCCAGCAGTGAACCCGGGGACAGAGCTAATGAAAAACTGTTTTTT.

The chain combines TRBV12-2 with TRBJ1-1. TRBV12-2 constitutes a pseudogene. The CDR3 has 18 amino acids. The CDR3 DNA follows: TGTGCAAGTCGCTTCGGTTCCCCCCGGTATCGGGAAGACCCTGAAGCTTTCTTT. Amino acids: CASRFGSPRYREDPEAFF.

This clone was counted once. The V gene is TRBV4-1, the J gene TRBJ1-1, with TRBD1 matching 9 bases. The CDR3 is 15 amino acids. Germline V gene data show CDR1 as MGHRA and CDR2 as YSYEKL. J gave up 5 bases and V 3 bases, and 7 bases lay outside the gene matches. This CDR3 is CASSHADRGETEAFF. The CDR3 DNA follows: TGCGCCAGCAGCCACGCGGACAGGGGAGAAACTGAAGCTTTCTTT.

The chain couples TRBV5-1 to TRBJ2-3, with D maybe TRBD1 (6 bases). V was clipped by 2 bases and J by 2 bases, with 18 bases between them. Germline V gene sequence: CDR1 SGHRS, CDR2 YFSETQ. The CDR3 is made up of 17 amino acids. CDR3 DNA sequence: TGCGCCAGCAGCTTAAACAGGGCGAATCGGCTCACAGATACGCAGTATTTT. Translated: CASSLNRANRLTDTQYF.

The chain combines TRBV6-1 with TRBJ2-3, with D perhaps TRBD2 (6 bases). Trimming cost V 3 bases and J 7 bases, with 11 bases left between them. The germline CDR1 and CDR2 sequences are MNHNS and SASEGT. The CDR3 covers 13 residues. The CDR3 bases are TGTGCCAGCAGTGACCGGGACTCTCATACGCAGTATTTT. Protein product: CASSDRDSHTQYF.

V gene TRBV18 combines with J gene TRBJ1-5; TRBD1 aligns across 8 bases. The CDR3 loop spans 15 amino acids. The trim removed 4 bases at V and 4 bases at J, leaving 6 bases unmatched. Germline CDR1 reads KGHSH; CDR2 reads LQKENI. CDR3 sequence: CASSQGQEKNQPQHF. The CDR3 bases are TGTGCCAGCTCACAGGGACAGGAGAAGAATCAGCCCCAGCATTTT.

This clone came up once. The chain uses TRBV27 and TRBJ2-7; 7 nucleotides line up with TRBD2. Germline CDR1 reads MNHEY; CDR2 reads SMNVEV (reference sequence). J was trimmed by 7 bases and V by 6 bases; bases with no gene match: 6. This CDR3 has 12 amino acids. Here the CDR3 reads CASRGGDLEQYF. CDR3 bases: TGTGCCAGCAGGGGGGGGGATTTGGAGCAGTACTTC.

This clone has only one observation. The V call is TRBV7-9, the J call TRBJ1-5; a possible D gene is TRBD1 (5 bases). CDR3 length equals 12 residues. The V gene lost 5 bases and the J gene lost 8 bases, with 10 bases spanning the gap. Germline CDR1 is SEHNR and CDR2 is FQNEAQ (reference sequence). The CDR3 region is CASSLGGEPQHF. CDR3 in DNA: TGTGCCAGCAGCCTGGGGGGGGAGCCCCAGCATTTT.

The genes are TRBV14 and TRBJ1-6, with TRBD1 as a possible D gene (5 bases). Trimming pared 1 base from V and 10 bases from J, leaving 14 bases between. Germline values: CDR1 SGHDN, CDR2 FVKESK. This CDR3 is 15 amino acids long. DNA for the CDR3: TGTGCCAGCAGCCAAGTTGGGGGGTTGAGGTCACCCCTCCACTTT. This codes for CASSQVGGLRSPLHF.